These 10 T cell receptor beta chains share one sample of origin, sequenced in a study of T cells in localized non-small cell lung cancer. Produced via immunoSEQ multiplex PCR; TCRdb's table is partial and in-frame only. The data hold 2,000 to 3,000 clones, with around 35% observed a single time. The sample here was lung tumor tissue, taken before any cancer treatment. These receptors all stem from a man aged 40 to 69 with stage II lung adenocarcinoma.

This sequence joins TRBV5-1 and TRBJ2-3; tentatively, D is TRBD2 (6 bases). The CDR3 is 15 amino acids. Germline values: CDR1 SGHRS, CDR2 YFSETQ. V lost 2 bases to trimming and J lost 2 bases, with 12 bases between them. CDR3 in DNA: TGCGCCAGCAGCTTAATGGGACTCTACACAGATACGCAGTATTTT. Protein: CASSLMGLYTDTQYF.

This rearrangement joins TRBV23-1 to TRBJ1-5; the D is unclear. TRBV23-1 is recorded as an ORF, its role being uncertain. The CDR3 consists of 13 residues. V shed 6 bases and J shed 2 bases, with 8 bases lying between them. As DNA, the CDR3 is TGCGCCAGCAGGACGGATCGCAATCAGCCCCAGCATTTT. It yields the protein CASRTDRNQPQHF.

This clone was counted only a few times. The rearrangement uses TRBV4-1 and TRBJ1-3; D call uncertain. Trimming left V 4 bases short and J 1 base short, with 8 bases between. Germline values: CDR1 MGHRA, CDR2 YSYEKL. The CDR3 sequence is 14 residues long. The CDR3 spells CASSLLGSGNTIYF. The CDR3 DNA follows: TGCGCCAGCAGCCTGTTGGGGTCTGGAAACACCATATATTTT.

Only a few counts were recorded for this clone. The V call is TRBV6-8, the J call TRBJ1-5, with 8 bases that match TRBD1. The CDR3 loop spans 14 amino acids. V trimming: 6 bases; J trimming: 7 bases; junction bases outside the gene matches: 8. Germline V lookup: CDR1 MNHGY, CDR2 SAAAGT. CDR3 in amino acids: CASSRQGSGQPQHF. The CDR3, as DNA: TGTGCCAGCAGCCGACAGGGGAGCGGGCAGCCCCAGCATTTT.

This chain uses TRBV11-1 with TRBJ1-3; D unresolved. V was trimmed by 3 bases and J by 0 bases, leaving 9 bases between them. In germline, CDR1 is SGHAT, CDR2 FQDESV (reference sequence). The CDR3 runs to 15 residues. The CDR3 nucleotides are TGTGCCAGCAGCTTTTCGGCGAGCTCTGGAAACACCATATATTTT. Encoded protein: CASSFSASSGNTIYF.

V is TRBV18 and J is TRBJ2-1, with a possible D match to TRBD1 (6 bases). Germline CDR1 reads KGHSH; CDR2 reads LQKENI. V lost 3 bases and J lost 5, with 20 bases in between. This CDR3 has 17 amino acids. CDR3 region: CASSPATKFTGNNEQFF. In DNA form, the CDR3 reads TGTGCCAGCTCACCCGCAACAAAGTTTACAGGGAACAATGAGCAGTTCTTC.

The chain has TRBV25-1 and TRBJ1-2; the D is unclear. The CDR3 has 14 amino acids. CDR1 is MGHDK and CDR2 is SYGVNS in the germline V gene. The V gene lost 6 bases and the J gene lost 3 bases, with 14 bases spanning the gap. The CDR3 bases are TGTGCCAGCAGATCCACAAACGGCGACTATGGCTACACCTTC. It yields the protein CASRSTNGDYGYTF.

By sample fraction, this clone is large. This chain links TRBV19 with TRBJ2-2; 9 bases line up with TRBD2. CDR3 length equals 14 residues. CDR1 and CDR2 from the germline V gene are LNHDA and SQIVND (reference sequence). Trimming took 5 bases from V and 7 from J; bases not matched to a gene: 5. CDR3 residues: CASSYSSGDGELFF. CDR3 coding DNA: TGTGCCAGTAGTTATTCTAGCGGGGACGGGGAGCTGTTTTTT.

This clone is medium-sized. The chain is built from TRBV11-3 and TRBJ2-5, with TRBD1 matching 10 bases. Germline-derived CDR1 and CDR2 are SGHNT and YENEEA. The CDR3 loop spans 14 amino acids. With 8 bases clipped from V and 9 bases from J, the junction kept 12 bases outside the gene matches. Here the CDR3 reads CASSGGQGDRAQYF. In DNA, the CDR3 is TGTGCCAGCTCAGGCGGACAGGGGGATCGTGCCCAGTACTTC. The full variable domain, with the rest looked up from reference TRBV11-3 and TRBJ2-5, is EAGVVQSPRYKIIEKKQPVAFWCNPISGHNTLYWYLQNLGQGPELLIRYENEEAVDDSQLPKDRFSAERLKGVDSTLKIQPAELGDSAVYLCASSGGQGDRAQYFGPGTRLLVL.

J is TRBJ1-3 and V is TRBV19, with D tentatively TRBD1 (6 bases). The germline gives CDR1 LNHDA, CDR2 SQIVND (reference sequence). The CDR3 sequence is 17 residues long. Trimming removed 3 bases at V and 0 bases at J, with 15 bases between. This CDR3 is CASSINTGHSSGNTIYF. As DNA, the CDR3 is TGTGCCAGTAGTATTAATACGGGACACTCCTCTGGAAACACCATATATTTT.